This TCR beta chain was documented in a study of post-analysis software for immune sequencing data. Study-wide results and caveats: Controls showed lower frequencies than patients for roughly 5 TRBV segments, and TRBV5-6, TRBV5-1 and TRBV20-1 were among these.

This clonotype was seen more than once but under ten times. Its target is unknown. Trimming shortened V by 3 bases and J by 7 bases, and 11 bases separated the two germline ends. The germline CDR1 and CDR2 sequences are SGDLS and YYNGEE. CDR3 length: 13 residues. The library was made from cDNA and included unique molecular identifiers. TCRdb recomputed calls from the PCR reads with MiXCR, one row per CDR3 protein. The sample contains some 240,000 distinct CDR3 sequences, approximately 34% of which appear only once. The clonotype was recovered from a girl between 5 and 17 years old with multiple sclerosis. Sequencing was performed on blood. The rearrangement joins TRBV9 to TRBJ1-5; weak D call: TRBD1 (5 bases). This chain's CDR3 is CASSATGYQPQHF. CDR3 nucleotide sequence: TGTGCCAGCAGCGCAACAGGCTACCAGCCCCAGCATTTT.